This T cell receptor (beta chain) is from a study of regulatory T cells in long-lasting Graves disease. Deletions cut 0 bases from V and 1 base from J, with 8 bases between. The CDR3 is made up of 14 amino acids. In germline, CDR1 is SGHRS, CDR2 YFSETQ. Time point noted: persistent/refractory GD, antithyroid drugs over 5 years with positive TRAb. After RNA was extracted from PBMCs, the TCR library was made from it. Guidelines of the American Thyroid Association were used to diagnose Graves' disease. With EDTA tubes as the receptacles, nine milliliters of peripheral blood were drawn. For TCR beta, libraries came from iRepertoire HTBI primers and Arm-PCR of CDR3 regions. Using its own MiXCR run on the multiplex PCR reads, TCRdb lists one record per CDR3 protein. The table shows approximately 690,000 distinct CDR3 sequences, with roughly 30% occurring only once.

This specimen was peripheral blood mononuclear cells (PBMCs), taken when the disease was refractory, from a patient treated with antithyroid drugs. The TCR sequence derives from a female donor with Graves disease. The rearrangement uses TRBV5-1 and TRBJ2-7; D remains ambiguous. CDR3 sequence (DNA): TGCGCCAGCAGCTTGGAAGGAGTATCCTACGAGCAGTACTTC. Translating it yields CASSLEGVSYEQYF.